These T cell receptor beta chains were read from a single sample in a study of shared clonotypes between healthy human individuals. TCRdb's table, derived via immunoSEQ multiplex PCR, lists solely in-frame clones and lacks some. The sample lists approximately 1,500,000 clones, roughly 96% occurring once. The material sequenced was naive CD4+ T cells sorted from blood. Source of these receptors: a man aged 30 to 39 in good health. Both conserved end residues are part of each CDR3. A D gene is named only where the DNA matches it firmly.

V gene,D gene,J gene,CDR3 protein,CDR3 DNA
TRBV28,TRBD2,TRBJ2-7,CASSFPPASGKSSYEQYF,TGTGCCAGCAGTTTCCCCCCGGCTAGCGGGAAAAGCTCCTACGAGCAGTACTTC
TRBV4-3,TRBD2,TRBJ2-1,CASSQITSGGYNEQFF,TGCGCCAGCAGCCAAATCACTAGCGGCGGCTACAATGAGCAGTTCTTC
TRBV6-6,-,TRBJ1-5,CASSSGHVSNQPQHF,TGTGCCAGCAGTTCCGGACACGTTAGCAATCAGCCCCAGCATTTT
TRBV7-9,-,TRBJ1-3,CASRNMLGGVIGNTIYF,TGTGCCAGCAGGAACATGTTGGGAGGTGTTATCGGAAACACCATATATTTT
TRBV27,-,TRBJ2-7,CASSGQGGASSYEQYF,TGTGCCAGCAGTGGGCAGGGGGGGGCCTCTTCCTACGAGCAGTACTTC
TRBV7-8,-,TRBJ1-3,CASTDSYTIYF,TGTGCCAGCACCGACAGTTACACCATATATTTT
TRBV28,-,TRBJ2-4,CASSLKDFPRNIQYF,TGTGCCAGCAGTTTAAAGGACTTTCCTAGAAACATTCAGTACTTC
TRBV7-6,TRBD2,TRBJ2-7,CASSPGLAGVNEQYF,TGTGCCAGCAGCCCGGGACTAGCGGGAGTAAACGAGCAGTACTTC
TRBV7-2,-,TRBJ2-7,CASSLAVAIGTLSYEQYF,TGTGCCAGCAGCTTAGCTGTAGCTATTGGGACACTCTCCTACGAGCAGTACTTC
TRBV18,TRBD2,TRBJ2-7,CASSPYTLAGELEQYF,TGTGCCAGCTCACCGTATACGCTAGCGGGAGAGCTCGAGCAGTACTTC